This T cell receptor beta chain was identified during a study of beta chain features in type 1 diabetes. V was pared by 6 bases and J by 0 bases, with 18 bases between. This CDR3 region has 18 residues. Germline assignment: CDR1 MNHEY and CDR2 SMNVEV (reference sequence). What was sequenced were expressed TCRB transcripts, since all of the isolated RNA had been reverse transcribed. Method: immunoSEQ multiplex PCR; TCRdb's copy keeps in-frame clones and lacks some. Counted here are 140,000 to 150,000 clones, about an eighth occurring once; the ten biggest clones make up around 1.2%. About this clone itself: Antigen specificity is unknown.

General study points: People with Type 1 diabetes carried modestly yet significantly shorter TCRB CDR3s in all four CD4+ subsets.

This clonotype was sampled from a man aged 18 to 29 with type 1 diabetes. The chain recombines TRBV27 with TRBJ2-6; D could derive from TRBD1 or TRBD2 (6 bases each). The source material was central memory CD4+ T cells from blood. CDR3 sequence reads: CASSLRGRGYSGANVLTF. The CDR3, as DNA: TGTGCCAGCAGCCTGCGGGGCAGGGGCTACTCTGGGGCCAACGTCCTGACTTTC.